This TCR beta chain was observed in a study of blood T cell repertoires in COVID-19. Study overall: Samples representing acute and convalescent COVID-19 were sourced from the United States, Italy and Spain.

Recovered status applied to Cohort 3 donors who had two consecutive negative PCRs. It also applied to those with clearance or with symptom resolution. Sequencing used immunoSEQ multiplex PCR; TCRdb keeps in-frame clones, though not all of them. This table holds 170,000 or so clones, about 88% found once. Sequencing was carried out using PBMCs or T cells enriched from blood (not recorded which). The source is a woman aged 18 to 35 who had recovered from COVID-19.

DNA of the CDR3: TGCAGCGTTGTTACCGACTACATGAACACTGAAGCTTTCTTT. Protein sequence: CSVVTDYMNTEAFF. V is TRBV29-1 and J is TRBJ1-1; D call uncertain. Germline V gene sequence: CDR1 SQVTM, CDR2 ANQGSEA. This CDR3 spans 14 amino acids. V was shortened by 4 bases and J by 0 bases, with 12 bases between the two germline ends.